The clone carrying this T cell receptor (beta chain) came up a few times. What it binds is not known. At one boundary the junction diverges from the germline segment, which might be a read error. Libraries were made from TCR beta cDNA, and they carried unique molecular identifiers. Roughly 450,000 cDNA molecules came from around 1 to 9.1 million T cells. TCRdb passed the PCR reads through MiXCR, listing each CDR3 protein once. The table records around 770,000 distinct CDR3 sequences, under 60% of them present only once. The CDR3 consists of 14 residues. Germline CDR1 and CDR2: SGHRS and YFSETQ. This specimen belongs to a study of post-analysis software for immune sequencing data. General study findings and limits: About five TRBV segments occurring more often in patients than controls included TRBV5-6, TRBV5-1 and TRBV20-1.

This clonotype was sampled from a girl aged 10 to 17 with multiple sclerosis. The sample consisted of blood. This chain connects TRBV5-1 to TRBJ2-7, with a weak D call TRBD2 (6 bases). CDR3 sequence: CASSLEGGTYEQYF. The CDR3 DNA sequence: TGTGCCAGCAGTTTAGAGGGCGGGACCTACGAGCAGTACTTC.